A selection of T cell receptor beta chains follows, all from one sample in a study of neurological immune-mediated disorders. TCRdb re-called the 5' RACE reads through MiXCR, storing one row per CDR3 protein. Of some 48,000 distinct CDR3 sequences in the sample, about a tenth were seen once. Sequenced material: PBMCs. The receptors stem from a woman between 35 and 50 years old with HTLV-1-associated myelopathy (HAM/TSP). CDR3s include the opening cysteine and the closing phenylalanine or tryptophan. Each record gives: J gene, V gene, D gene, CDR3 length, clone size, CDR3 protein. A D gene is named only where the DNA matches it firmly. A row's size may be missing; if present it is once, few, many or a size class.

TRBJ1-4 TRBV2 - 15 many CASSLGGLPNEKLFF
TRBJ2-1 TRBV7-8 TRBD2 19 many CASSLVAGTSGGSHNEQFF
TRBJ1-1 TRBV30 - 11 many CAWGQYTEAFF
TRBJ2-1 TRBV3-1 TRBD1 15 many CASSQDWDSHNEQFF
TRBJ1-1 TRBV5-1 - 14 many CASSREGWNTEAFF
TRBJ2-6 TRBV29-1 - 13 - CSVRRAGANVLTF
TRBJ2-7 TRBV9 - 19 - CASSIYLCSAWTGAYEQYF
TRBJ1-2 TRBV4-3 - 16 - CASSQDKGIRAYSYTF
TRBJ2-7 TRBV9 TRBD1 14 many CASSGTGALYEQYF
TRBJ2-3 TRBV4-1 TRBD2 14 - CDSSHLMGGDTQYF
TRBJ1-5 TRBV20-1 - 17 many CSASKGASAYSNQPQHF
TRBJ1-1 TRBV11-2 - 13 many CASSSNRDTEAFF
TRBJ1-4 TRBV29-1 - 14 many CSVERSAGSEKLFF
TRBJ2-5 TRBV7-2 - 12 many CASSLTSETQYF
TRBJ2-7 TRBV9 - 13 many CASSVGVYGEQYF
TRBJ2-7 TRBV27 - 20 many CASSFPNRGHGVAGVHEQYF
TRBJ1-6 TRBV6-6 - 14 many CASRGRVDNSPLHF
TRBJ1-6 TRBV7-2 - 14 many CASSLREGYSPLHF
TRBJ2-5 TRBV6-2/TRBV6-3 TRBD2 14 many CASSSRTRMETQYF
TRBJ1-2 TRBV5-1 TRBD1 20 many CASSLAIPGTGYSHPYGYTF
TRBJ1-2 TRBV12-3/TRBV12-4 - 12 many CASRSTNYGYTF
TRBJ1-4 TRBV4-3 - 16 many CASSQDGSRGNEKLFF
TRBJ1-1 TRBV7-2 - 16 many CASSLVTGGLGTEAFF
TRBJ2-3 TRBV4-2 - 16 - CASSQDLDGGGDTQYF
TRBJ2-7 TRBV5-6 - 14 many CASSSLPTPDEQYF
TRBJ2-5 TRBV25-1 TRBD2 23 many CASSAGRSRFPGTSGGEQETQYF
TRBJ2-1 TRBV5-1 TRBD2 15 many CASSLASGSPGEQFF
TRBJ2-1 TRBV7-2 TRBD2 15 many CASSWTSGTYNEQFF
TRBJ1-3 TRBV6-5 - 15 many CASSLGGERGNTIYF
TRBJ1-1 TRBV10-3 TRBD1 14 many CAIRGTALNTEAFF
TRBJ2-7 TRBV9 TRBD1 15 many CASSPRDRGPYEQYF
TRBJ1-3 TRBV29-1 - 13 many CSGHTGSGNTIYF
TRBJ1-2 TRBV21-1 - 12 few CASSMRIYGYTF
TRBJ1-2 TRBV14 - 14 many CASSHWGPGYGYTF
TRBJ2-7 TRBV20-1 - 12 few CSARDRGREQYF
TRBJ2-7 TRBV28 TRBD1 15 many CASTSHGTGNYEQYF
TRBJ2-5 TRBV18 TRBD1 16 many CASSPPRTGGGETQYF
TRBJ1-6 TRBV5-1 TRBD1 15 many CASSPGQGLNSPLHF
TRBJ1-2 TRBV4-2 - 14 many CASSPNRAGYGYTF
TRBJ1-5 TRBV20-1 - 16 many CSALPDLKYSNQPQHF
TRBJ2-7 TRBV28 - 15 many CASSSLTSRPYEQYF
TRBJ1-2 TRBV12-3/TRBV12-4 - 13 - CASSLGSRAFGTF
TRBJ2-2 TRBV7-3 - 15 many CASSPMTSYTGELFF
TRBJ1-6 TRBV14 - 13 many CASSQVMNSPLHF
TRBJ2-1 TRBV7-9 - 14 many CASSLARGDNEQFF
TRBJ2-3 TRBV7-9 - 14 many CASSPEANPDTQYF
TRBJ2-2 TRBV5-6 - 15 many CASSRNNRDTGELFF
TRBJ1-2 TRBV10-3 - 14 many CAISGAGSGDGYTF